The 3 T cell receptor beta chains reported below all come from one sample, sequenced in a study of T-cell reconstitution after alpha-beta-depleted transplantation in children (dated by TCRdb to the mid-2010s). The protocol used for the library was PCR. Instrument used: Illumina HiSeq 2500. TCR library preparation used molecular barcoding, with unique molecular identifiers applied to normalize quantification of the TCRbeta repertoire. The public reads were reanalyzed by TCRdb: fastp trimming at Q25, MiXCR alignment, in-frame beta chains only. Entries that share a CDR3 protein sequence are merged under the most common genes and DNA. The sample table shows about 980,000 distinct CDR3 sequences, and 25% to 30% are seen once. The ten largest clonotypes hold over 25% of the sample. The meaning of the sample's treatment or condition label: allogeneic hematopoietic cell transplantation with graft depleted of TCRalphabeta T cells and CD19 B cells.

This specimen consisted of PBMCs, mostly from graft donor cells, obtained 360 days after TCRalphabeta/CD19-depleted stem cell transplant. All receptors derive from a boy in the first two years of life who had a stem cell transplant for SCID, so the T cells may come from the graft donor.

This chain joins TRBV7-2 and TRBJ1-5; no clear D. V dropped 0 bases and J dropped 2 bases, with 8 bases sitting between them. In germline, CDR1 is SGHTA, CDR2 FQGNSA. The CDR3 has 15 residues. The DNA for the CDR3 is TGTGCCAGCAGCTTAGCGGGGTGGGGCAATCAGCCCCAGCATTTT. Amino acid sequence: CASSLAGWGNQPQHF.

This chain links TRBV28 with TRBJ1-6; the match to TRBD1 covers 12 bases. The germline V gene encodes CDR1 MDHEN and CDR2 SYDVKM. This CDR3 is 16 amino acids long. V trimming: 6 bases; J trimming: 7 bases; junction bases outside the gene matches: 7. CDR3: CASRARDRGRNSPLHF. CDR3 in DNA: TGTGCCAGCAGAGCCCGGGACAGGGGGCGGAATTCACCCCTCCACTTT.

The rearrangement joins TRBV10-3 to TRBJ2-1; TRBD2 aligns across 7 bases. Germline CDR1 reads ENHRY; CDR2 reads SYGVKD. V gave up 6 bases and J gave up 4 bases; unmatched junction bases: 3. The CDR3 is 13 amino acids. The CDR3 coding sequence is TGTGCCATCAGGGCGGGAGAATACAATGAGCAGTTCTTC. Its translation: CAIRAGEYNEQFF.